These T cell receptor beta chains were read from a single sample in a study of Ad26.COV2.S vaccination and SARS-CoV-2 variants. TCRdb keeps only in-frame clones here, not all; method: immunoSEQ multiplex PCR. The data contain around 450,000 clones, more than 80% of them singletons. Sequenced material: peripheral blood, taken in a trial of Ad26.COV2.S vaccine versus placebo. The receptors stem from a person between 18 and 65 years old who received the Ad26.COV2.S COVID-19 vaccine or a placebo. The CDR3 runs from the conserved cysteine through the conserved F or W.

v_call	j_call	cdr3_aa
TRBV5-1	TRBJ2-1	CASSSGTSGRARVGYNEQFF
TRBV18	TRBJ1-1	CASSPLDFPLNTEAFF
TRBV29-1	TRBJ1-1	CSVGQMNTEAFF
TRBV7-9	TRBJ2-5	CASSSPDVRVETQYF
TRBV18	TRBJ2-3	CASSPLPATSGRESDTQYF
TRBV5-1	TRBJ2-1	CASSPGYNEQFF
TRBV27	TRBJ1-5	CASSPRRQGIGSLNQPQHF
TRBV24-1	TRBJ2-3	CATRASADTQYF
TRBV7-3	TRBJ2-5	CASSPSGGAGAETQYF
TRBV10-3	TRBJ2-1	CAISDPPGLAGNEQFF
TRBV3-1/TRBV3-2	TRBJ2-1	CASSQGGSGYNEQFF
TRBV5-1	TRBJ2-3	CASSTGQGGTDTQYF
TRBV18	TRBJ1-1	CASSPGQLNTEAFF
TRBV27	TRBJ1-5	CASSLNRNQPQHF
TRBV10-2	TRBJ2-3	CASCLLGTDTQYF
TRBV19	TRBJ1-1	CASSQGTEAFF
TRBV3-1/TRBV3-2	TRBJ2-7	CASSQPGQAYEQYF
TRBV20-1	TRBJ1-2	CSASQGYGYTF
TRBV5-5	TRBJ2-7	CASSLGVGQQYF
TRBV5-4	TRBJ2-5	CASSPGLAGVSGQETQYF
TRBV2	TRBJ1-4	CASSPDAGGSEKLFF
TRBV19	TRBJ1-6	CASSERQGWSPLHF
TRBV6-5	TRBJ2-3	CASRTSGTDTQYF
TRBV27	TRBJ2-1	CASSYLTSGLYNEQFF
TRBV18	TRBJ2-2	CASSPGTGNTGELFF
TRBV9	TRBJ2-5	CASSAGTGEETQYF
TRBV30	TRBJ2-1	CAWSFGLAGGGEQFF
TRBV20-1	TRBJ2-5	CSASRDRGRGETQYF
TRBV5-1	TRBJ2-3	CASSLVAGRTDTQYF
TRBV7-2	TRBJ1-6	CASSLGTGGGGSPLHF